These T cell receptor beta chains were read from a single sample in a study of PD-1 blockade in classical Hodgkin lymphoma. Clones were read by immunoSEQ multiplex PCR, and TCRdb kept only the in-frame ones, dropping some. Found here are about 110,000 clones, 89% of them singletons; the top ten hold just under 20%. The sample consisted of peripheral blood mononuclear cells (PBMCs), taken before the second cycle of nivolumab. The receptors here all came from a human donor with classical Hodgkin lymphoma. The CDR3 runs from the conserved cysteine through the conserved F or W. Fields, in order: D gene, CDR3 length, clone size, V gene, J gene, CDR3 protein, CDR3 DNA. The D gene is left open where the match is weak. Where a row states a size, it is once, few, many or the class of an expanded clone; other rows omit it.

>.|15|once|TRBV7-6|TRBJ2-1
CASSLSVGSYNEQFF
TGTGCCAGCAGCTTGTCGGTAGGGTCCTACAATGAGCAGTTCTTC
>.|13|.|TRBV5-1|TRBJ2-5
CASSPDGEETQYF
TGCGCCAGCAGCCCTGACGGGGAAGAGACCCAGTACTTC
>.|14|.|TRBV19|TRBJ2-7
CASSPPGVVSEQYF
TGTGCCAGTAGTCCCCCAGGGGTTGTTAGCGAGCAGTACTTC
>.|15|.|TRBV7-9|TRBJ1-3
CASRLGGLGGNTIYF
TGTGCCAGCAGACTAGGGGGGCTTGGAGGAAACACCATATATTTT
>.|14|.|TRBV9|TRBJ2-7
CASSFRDSETEQYF
TGTGCCAGCAGCTTCCGGGACTCTGAAACCGAGCAGTACTTC
>.|14|.|TRBV28|TRBJ1-2
CASSLGGSNYGYTF
TGTGCCAGCAGTTTAGGGGGATCTAACTATGGCTACACCTTC
>TRBD2|16|once|TRBV5-1|TRBJ2-3
CASSLETSGRAGTQYF
TGCGCCAGCAGCTTGGAAACTAGCGGGAGGGCAGGTACGCAGTATTTT
>.|14|.|TRBV27|TRBJ2-4
CASRSGLAKNIQYF
TGTGCCAGCAGGTCGGGCTTAGCCAAAAACATTCAGTACTTC
>.|15|few|TRBV27|TRBJ1-5
CASSLEDGRNQPQHF
TGTGCCAGCAGTTTAGAGGACGGAAGGAATCAGCCCCAGCATTTT
>TRBD1|14|.|TRBV27|TRBJ2-2
CASRRAGTEGELFF
TGTGCCAGCAGGCGAGCCGGGACAGAAGGGGAGCTGTTTTTT
>.|17|.|TRBV7-9|TRBJ2-1
CASSAPVVWGRGNEQFF
TGTGCCAGCAGCGCGCCCGTTGTCTGGGGACGGGGCAATGAGCAGTTCTTC
>.|14|.|TRBV28|TRBJ1-3
CASSFMVTRGTIYF
TGTGCCAGCAGTTTTATGGTAACCCGGGGCACCATATATTTT
>TRBD1|13|.|TRBV29-1|TRBJ1-1
CSARQGANTEAFF
TGCAGCGCCCGACAGGGGGCTAACACTGAAGCTTTCTTT
>TRBD2|18|.|TRBV5-1|TRBJ2-7
CASSLVLSRLAGAYEQYF
TGCGCCAGCAGCTTGGTCCTATCCAGACTAGCGGGAGCCTACGAGCAGTACTTC
>TRBD1|15|.|TRBV7-2|TRBJ1-5
CASSPQGGSNQPQHF
TGTGCCAGCAGCCCACAGGGGGGTAGCAATCAGCCCCAGCATTTT
>.|15|.|TRBV25-1|TRBJ1-5
CASNARLLALQPQHF
TGTGCCAGCAACGCAAGACTGCTAGCTCTTCAGCCCCAGCATTTT
>TRBD1|15|.|TRBV28|TRBJ1-1
CASRLTTGVNTEAFF
TGTGCCAGCAGGCTCACGACAGGGGTGAACACTGAAGCTTTCTTT
>TRBD2|14|.|TRBV7-9|TRBJ2-7
CASKAGVSTYEQYF
TGTGCCAGCAAGGCGGGAGTTTCAACCTACGAGCAGTACTTC